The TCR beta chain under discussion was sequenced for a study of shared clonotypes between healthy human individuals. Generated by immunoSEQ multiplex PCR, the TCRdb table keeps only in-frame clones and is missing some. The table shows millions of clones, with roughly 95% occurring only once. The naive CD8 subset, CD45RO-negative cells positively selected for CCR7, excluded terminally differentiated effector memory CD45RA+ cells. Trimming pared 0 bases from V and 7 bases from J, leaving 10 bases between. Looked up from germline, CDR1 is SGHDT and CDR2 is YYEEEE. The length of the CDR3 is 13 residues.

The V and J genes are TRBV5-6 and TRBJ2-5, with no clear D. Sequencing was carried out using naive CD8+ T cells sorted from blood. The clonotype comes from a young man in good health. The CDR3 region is CASSLDYEATQYF. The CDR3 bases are TGTGCCAGCAGCTTGGATTATGAGGCGACCCAGTACTTC.